This TCR beta chain was captured by sequencing in a study of control samples from healthy donors and cancer patients. This clone was observed a single time. Generated by immunoSEQ multiplex PCR, the TCRdb table keeps only in-frame clones and is missing some. Of about 97,000 clones detected, around 89% appear once; the ten largest clones hold about 8%. The germline V gene encodes CDR1 SGHNT and CDR2 YYREEE (reference sequence). The CDR3 spans 16 residues. With 5 bases clipped from V and 0 bases from J, the junction kept 9 bases outside the gene matches. V gene TRBV5-4 combines with J gene TRBJ1-2, with 8 bases aligning to TRBD1. The sequenced sample consisted of blood. The sequence derives from a man aged 25 to 40 in good health. The CDR3 protein is CASSPGGGNSNYGYTF. DNA of the CDR3: TGTGCCAGCAGTCCAGGGGGCGGGAATTCTAACTATGGCTACACCTTC.